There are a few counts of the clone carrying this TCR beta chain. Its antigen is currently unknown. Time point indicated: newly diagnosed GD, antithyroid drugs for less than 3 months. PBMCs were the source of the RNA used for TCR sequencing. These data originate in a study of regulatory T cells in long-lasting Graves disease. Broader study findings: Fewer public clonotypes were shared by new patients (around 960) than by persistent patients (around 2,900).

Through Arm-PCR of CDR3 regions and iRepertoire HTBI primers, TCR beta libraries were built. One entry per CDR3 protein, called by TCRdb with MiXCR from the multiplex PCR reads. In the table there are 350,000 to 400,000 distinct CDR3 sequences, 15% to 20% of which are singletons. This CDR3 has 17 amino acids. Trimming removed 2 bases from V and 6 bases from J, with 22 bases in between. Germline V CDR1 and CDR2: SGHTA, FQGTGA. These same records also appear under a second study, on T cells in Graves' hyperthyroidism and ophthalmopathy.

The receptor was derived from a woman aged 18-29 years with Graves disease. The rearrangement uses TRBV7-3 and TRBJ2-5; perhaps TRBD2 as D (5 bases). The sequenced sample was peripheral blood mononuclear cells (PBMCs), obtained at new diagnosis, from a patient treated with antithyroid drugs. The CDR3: CASSLLRVDSAGKTQYF. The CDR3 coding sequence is TGTGCCAGCAGCTTACTCCGGGTGGACTCGGCCGGGAAGACCCAGTACTTC.